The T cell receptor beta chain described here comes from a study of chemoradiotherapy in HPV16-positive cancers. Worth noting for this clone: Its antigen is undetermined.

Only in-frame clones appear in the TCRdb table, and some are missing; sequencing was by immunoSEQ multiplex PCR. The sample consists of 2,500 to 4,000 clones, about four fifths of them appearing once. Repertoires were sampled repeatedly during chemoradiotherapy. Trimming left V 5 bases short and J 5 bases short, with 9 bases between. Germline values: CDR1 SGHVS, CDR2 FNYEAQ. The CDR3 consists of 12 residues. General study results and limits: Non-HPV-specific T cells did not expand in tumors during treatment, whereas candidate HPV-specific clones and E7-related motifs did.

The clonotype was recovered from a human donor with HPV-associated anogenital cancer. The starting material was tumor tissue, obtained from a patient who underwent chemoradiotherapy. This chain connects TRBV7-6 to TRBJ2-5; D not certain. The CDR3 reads CASSIPRETQYF. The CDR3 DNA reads TGTGCCAGCAGCATCCCTCGGGAGACCCAGTACTTC.